This record covers a single T cell receptor beta chain. TCRdb's copy holds only in-frame clones and misses some; the assay was immunoSEQ multiplex PCR. Seen here are around 170,000 clones, 80% to 85% observed once, and the top ten hold around 6.3%. The data derive from a study of blood T cell repertoires in COVID-19. Study details: Specimens from acute and convalescent COVID-19 originated in the United States, Italy and Spain.

CDR3 length: 16 amino acids. Losses at the gene ends were 5 bases for V and 0 bases for J; bases not matched to a gene: 7. Germline CDR1 reads SGDLS; CDR2 reads YYNGEE. This receptor was identified in a woman between 40 and 50 years old with acute or convalescent COVID-19. The chain carries TRBV9 and TRBJ1-3; 8 positions agree with TRBD1. The specimen sequenced was peripheral blood. The CDR3 DNA is TGTGCCAGCAGTCTCGGACAGGGACTCTCTGGAAACACCATATATTTT. Its translation: CASSLGQGLSGNTIYF.